One sample yielded the 2 T cell receptor beta chains listed below, sequenced in a study of OX40 agonist ivuxolimab in advanced cancers. Generated by immunoSEQ multiplex PCR, the TCRdb table keeps only in-frame clones and is missing some. The table includes tens of thousands of clones, roughly 89% detected once. Material: CD4+ or CD8+ T cells sorted from blood, obtained in a trial of the OX40 agonist ivuxolimab. The origin of the receptors is an adult with an advanced solid tumor such as melanoma, head and neck, liver or kidney cancer.

The genes are TRBV27 and TRBJ1-2, with D uncertain. This CDR3 is 15 amino acids long. The V gene's germline CDR1 is MNHEY and CDR2 SMNVEV (reference sequence). V was pared by 5 bases and J by 4 bases, with 17 bases between. In nucleotides, the CDR3 is TGTGCCAGCAGTCAGGACGGACTTTACACCTATGGCTACACCTTC. Its protein product is CASSQDGLYTYGYTF.

CDR3 nucleotide sequence: TGTGCCAGCAGTATACGACAGGGTCGCGTCGAGCAGTACTTC. Encoded protein: CASSIRQGRVEQYF. V and J are TRBV27 and TRBJ2-7, with 7 bases identical to TRBD1. The trim removed 5 bases at V and 6 bases at J, leaving 10 bases unmatched. Germline CDR1 and CDR2: MNHEY and SMNVEV (reference sequence). The CDR3 is 14 residues long.